This TCR beta chain was documented in a study of blood T cell repertoires in COVID-19. Assay used: immunoSEQ multiplex PCR; TCRdb lists only in-frame clones, some missing. The table lists fewer than 350,000 clones, 75% to 95% of them singletons. The CDR3 sequence is 11 residues long. CDR1 and CDR2 (germline): MNHEY, SVGAGI. V lost 6 bases and J 6 bases, leaving 6 bases between the germline ends. This clonotype was sampled from a woman aged 25 to 39 with COVID-19, enrolled during active disease. The specimen sequenced was peripheral blood. This rearrangement joins TRBV6-5 to TRBJ2-1; D call uncertain. The CDR3 nucleotides are TGTGCCAGCAGCCGGTCCAATGAGCAGTTCTTC. It encodes CASSRSNEQFF.